Listed here are 24 T cell receptor beta chains from one sample, sequenced in a study of metastatic and nonmetastatic thyroid tumors. Patients were all untreated before their thyroid surgery. From the PCR reads, TCRdb re-called clones with MiXCR. The table lists tens of thousands of clones, about 16% of them singletons. The sequenced sample was blood. These receptor sequences come from a female donor with papillary thyroid cancer or a benign thyroid nodule (not recorded which). Some clones in this sample may be carry-over from other donors' samples.

The sample holds many counts of this clone. The chain links TRBV6-5 to TRBJ1-5, with D maybe TRBD1 (5 bases). The CDR3 runs to 15 residues. The V end lost 2 bases, the J end lost 4 bases, and 12 bases lay between the germline ends. From germline, CDR1 is MNHEY and CDR2 SVGAGI. In nucleotides, the CDR3 is TGTGCCAGCAGTTACGGGAGGGGAGGAAATCAGCCCCAGCATTTT. Its protein is CASSYGRGGNQPQHF.

The CDR3 is CASSSRDVVYEQYF. The CDR3 DNA reads as TGTGCCAGCAGCTCCCGGGACGTCGTCTACGAGCAGTACTTC. The chain has TRBV7-2 and TRBJ2-7; D could derive from TRBD1 or TRBD2 (5 bases each). This CDR3 spans 14 amino acids. Germline V lookup: CDR1 SGHTA, CDR2 FQGNSA. Trimming shortened V by 4 bases and J by 3 bases, and 13 bases separated the two germline ends.

This clone was counted at least ten times. V gene TRBV7-3 combines with J gene TRBJ2-3; tentatively, D is TRBD1 (6 bases). The CDR3 loop spans 14 amino acids. Germline loops: CDR1 SGHTA, CDR2 FQGTGA. V lost 4 bases and J lost 0, with 8 bases in between. CDR3 DNA sequence: TGTGCCAGCAGCTCAGGGGTTAGCACAGATACGCAGTATTTT. Translating gives CASSSGVSTDTQYF.

At least ten counts were recorded for this clone. The gene calls are TRBV6-1 and TRBJ1-1; weak D call: TRBD1 (6 bases). The CDR3 consists of 16 residues. Germline V lookup: CDR1 MNHNS, CDR2 SASEGT. Trimming left V 8 bases short and J 1 base short, with 20 bases between. CDR3 in DNA: TGTGCCAGCGGGGGGCAGGGGATGATATCGAACACTGAAGCTTTCTTT. It encodes CASGGQGMISNTEAFF.

This clone was seen ten or more times. This chain links TRBV11-2 with TRBJ1-6, with 7 bases fitting TRBD1. Germline V gene lookup returns CDR1 SGHAT and CDR2 FQNNGV. The V segment lost 5 bases and the J segment 9 bases; nucleotides outside the gene matches: 7. The length of the CDR3 is 14 residues. CDR3 residues: CASSLGQAISPLHF. CDR3 DNA: TGTGCCAGCAGCCTCGGACAGGCAATTTCACCCCTCCACTTT.

This clone occurred many times. The rearrangement joins TRBV6-1 to TRBJ2-5; the match to TRBD1 covers 7 bases. Looked up from germline, CDR1 is MNHNS and CDR2 is SASEGT. The CDR3 has 12 amino acids. The V and J ends lost 6 bases and 4 bases, in that order; junction bases with no gene match: 2. As DNA, the CDR3 is TGTGCCAGCAGCCGGGACAGAGAGACCCAGTACTTC. This codes for CASSRDRETQYF.

This clone has a handful of counts. The chain has TRBV2 and TRBJ1-5, with D maybe TRBD1 (6 bases). Trimming left V 9 bases short and J 5 bases short, with 14 bases between. Germline CDR1 SNHLY, CDR2 FYNNEI. The CDR3 totals 13 residues. CDR3 nucleotides: TGTGCCAGTGGCGGGGGGCTCGATCAGCCCCAGCATTTT. This sequence encodes CASGGGLDQPQHF.

This clone was seen many times. J is TRBJ1-6 and V is TRBV28; 9 nucleotides agree with TRBD1. Germline loops: CDR1 MDHEN, CDR2 SYDVKM. Trimming took 5 bases from V and 8 from J; bases not matched to a gene: 4. CDR3 length equals 14 residues. CDR3 nucleotide sequence: TGTGCCAGCAGTCCGGGACAGGGCCATTCACCCCTCCACTTT. Residues: CASSPGQGHSPLHF.

This clone was found many times. The chain carries TRBV11-2 and TRBJ2-7; D is uncertain. The CDR3 contains 12 residues. Germline V lookup: CDR1 SGHAT, CDR2 FQNNGV. V lost 4 bases and J 5 bases, leaving 9 bases between the germline ends. As DNA, the CDR3 is TGTGCCAGCAGCTGGATGGGGAACGAGCAGTACTTC. The encoded protein is CASSWMGNEQYF.

There are many counts of this clone. The rearrangement links TRBV20-1 to TRBJ1-5; D might be TRBD1 (5 bases). Germline V CDR1 and CDR2: DFQATT, SNEGSKA (reference sequence). The CDR3 is 13 amino acids. V lost 6 bases, J lost 4 bases, and 13 bases lay in between. CDR3 amino acids: CSAQQVLNQPQHF. For the CDR3, the DNA is TGCAGTGCCCAACAGGTTTTAAATCAGCCCCAGCATTTT.

J is TRBJ2-5 and V is TRBV24-1; D gene ambiguous. V was trimmed by 5 bases and J by 0 bases, leaving 15 bases between them. Per germline, CDR1 KGHDR and CDR2 SFDVKD. CDR3 size: 16 residues. The CDR3, as DNA: TGTGCCACCAGTGCGGGCCCAGGCTGGTACCAAGAGACCCAGTACTTC. This gives the protein CATSAGPGWYQETQYF.

The sample holds many counts of this clone. V and J are TRBV4-2 and TRBJ2-1; 7 bases fit TRBD2. This CDR3 has 19 residues. The germline V gene encodes CDR1 LGHNA and CDR2 YNFKEQ. With V trimmed by 0 bases and J by 8 bases, 19 bases remained unmatched. DNA of the CDR3: TGTGCCAGCAGCCAAGATGCAAACCGGCGGGGGACGCGACCAGATGAGCAGTTCTTC. Amino acids: CASSQDANRRGTRPDEQFF.

Many counts were recorded for this clone. The chain uses TRBV28 and TRBJ1-2, with a weak D call TRBD1 (5 bases). The CDR3 totals 16 residues. Germline V CDR1 and CDR2: MDHEN, SYDVKM. The ends were cut back, 4 bases at V and 3 bases at J, with 18 bases in the middle. CDR3 protein: CASSSLTVPSDYGYTF. The CDR3 DNA reads TGTGCCAGCAGTTCCTTGACAGTTCCCTCGGACTATGGCTACACCTTC.

This clone was picked up many times. The V and J genes are TRBV7-8 and TRBJ1-1; D is possibly TRBD1 (6 bases). V lost 1 base to trimming and J lost 12 bases, with 15 bases between them. This CDR3 is built from 13 residues. The V gene's germline CDR1 is SGHVS and CDR2 FQNEAQ. Written as DNA, the CDR3 is TGTGCCAGCAGCTTAGGGGACACCTTACGACCTTTCTTT. This codes for CASSLGDTLRPFF. The whole variable domain, filled in from reference TRBV7-8 and TRBJ1-1, reads GAGVSQSPRYKVAKRGQDVALRCDPISGHVSLFWYQQALGQGPEFLTYFQNEAQLDKSGLPSDRFFAERPEGSVSTLKIQRTQQEDSAVYLCASSLGDTLRPFFGQGTRLTVV.

This clone was counted ten times or more. The rearrangement links TRBV3-1 to TRBJ2-3; 11 nucleotides match TRBD2. The length of the CDR3 is 15 residues. The germline CDR1 and CDR2 sequences are LGHDT and YNNKEL (reference sequence). V lost 6 bases, J lost 6 bases, and 8 bases stayed unmatched. The CDR3 bases are TGTGCCAGCAGTCCGACTAGCGGGGTTTTGGATACGCAGTATTTT. Translated: CASSPTSGVLDTQYF.

The V call is TRBV20-1, the J call TRBJ1-2; D remains ambiguous. The CDR3 extends over 16 amino acids. Germline loops: CDR1 DFQATT, CDR2 SNEGSKA (reference sequence). V dropped 4 bases and J dropped 4 bases, with 22 bases sitting between them. The CDR3 DNA reads TGCAGTGCTACGCGGGGTCTGCCCCATAGGAGCTATGGCTACACCTTC. Translating gives CSATRGLPHRSYGYTF.

Ten or more counts support this clone. Being one base from a much bigger clone, this may be a read error. The genes are TRBV28 and TRBJ2-1; D might be TRBD1 (7 bases). Per germline, CDR1 MDHEN and CDR2 SYDVKM. Trimming took 8 bases from V and 8 from J, leaving 22 bases between them. The CDR3 covers 15 residues. The CDR3 DNA sequence: TGTGCCAGCGGTACCAGGGGGGATCTTACCTATGAGCAGTTCTTC. This translates into CASGTRGDLTYEQFF.

This clone was detected ten times or more. This chain uses TRBV15 with TRBJ2-3; D is possibly TRBD2 (6 bases). This CDR3 is built from 15 residues. In germline, CDR1 is LNHNV, CDR2 YYDKDF (reference sequence). Trimming shortened V by 1 base and J by 0 bases, and 8 bases separated the two germline ends. CDR3 loop: CATSRVAASTDTQYF. The CDR3, as DNA: TGTGCCACCAGCAGAGTAGCGGCTAGCACAGATACGCAGTATTTT.

This clone was detected ten times or more. This chain uses TRBV28 with TRBJ1-2; D not resolved. This CDR3 region has 13 residues. V was shortened by 5 bases and J by 6 bases, with 13 bases between the two germline ends. The germline CDR1 and CDR2 sequences are MDHEN and SYDVKM. The CDR3 spells CASSAPQSDGYTF. CDR3 nucleotides: TGTGCCAGCAGTGCCCCCCAGTCCGATGGCTACACCTTC.

This clone was recorded many times. This chain connects TRBV19 to TRBJ2-6, with 7 bases that match TRBD1. Unmatched junction bases numbered 4, after V lost 6 bases and J lost 2 bases. The length of the CDR3 is 15 residues. Germline V gene data show CDR1 as LNHDA and CDR2 as SQIVND (reference sequence). CDR3 sequence reads: CASSPTGAGANVLTF. Written as DNA, the CDR3 is TGTGCCAGTAGCCCCACAGGGGCTGGGGCCAACGTCCTGACTTTC.

In this sample, this clone turned up a few times. V usage is TRBV28 and J usage is TRBJ2-7; D call uncertain. CDR1 MDHEN and CDR2 SYDVKM come from the germline V gene. V dropped 3 bases and J dropped 2 bases, with 5 bases sitting between them. The CDR3 has 12 residues. The CDR3 nucleotides are TGTGCCAGCAGTTTTAGGACCTACGAGCAGTACTTC. Protein: CASSFRTYEQYF.

This clone was observed at least ten times. The chain joins TRBV6-4 to TRBJ2-1; D assignment may be TRBD1 or TRBD2 (6 bases each). Germline V gene data show CDR1 as MRHNA and CDR2 as SNTAGT. V lost 4 bases to trimming and J lost 3 bases, with 10 bases between them. There are 14 residues in the CDR3. CDR3 DNA: TGTGCCAGCAGTGTAGAGGGGGGCTACAATGAGCAGTTCTTC. Translating gives CASSVEGGYNEQFF.

At least ten counts were recorded for this clone. This chain joins TRBV10-2 and TRBJ1-2; D not certain. The CDR3 is 13 residues long. CDR1 WSHSY and CDR2 SAAADI come from the germline V gene. Trimming pared 4 bases from V and 5 bases from J, leaving 11 bases between. This chain's CDR3 is CASSGVEDYGYTF. The CDR3 DNA reads as TGCGCCAGCAGTGGGGTCGAAGATTATGGCTACACCTTC.

The chain joins TRBV4-1 to TRBJ2-1; D is perhaps TRBD2 (5 bases). V gave up 0 bases and J gave up 7 bases, with 7 bases separating them. The CDR3 sequence is 13 residues long. The germline V gene has CDR1 MGHRA and CDR2 YSYEKL. The CDR3 region has the DNA TGCGCCAGCAGCCAAGATGGGAGAAATGAGCAGTTCTTC. Translating it yields CASSQDGRNEQFF.